This T cell receptor (beta chain) derives from a study of regulatory T cells in long-lasting Graves disease. The germline V gene has CDR1 GTSNPN and CDR2 SVGIG (reference sequence). The CDR3 length is 15 residues. V lost 0 bases and J lost 6; bases outside the gene matches: 7. In building TCR beta libraries, iRepertoire HTBI primers were used together with Arm-PCR of CDR3 regions. TCRdb reprocessed the multiplex PCR reads via MiXCR and lists one record per CDR3 protein. Here the sample spans 370,000 or so distinct CDR3 sequences, about a sixth being singletons. This clonotype was detected many times. Time point reported: newly diagnosed GD, antithyroid drugs for less than 3 months. Making the TCR library involved RNA that had been extracted from PBMCs. In addition, the sample was reused for a study of T cells in Graves' hyperthyroidism and ophthalmopathy. From that study: First-round RT-PCR of the TCR CDR3 relied on the HTBI primer set.

This clonotype was sampled from a woman aged 18-29 years with Graves disease. Sequences were derived from peripheral blood mononuclear cells (PBMCs), sampled at new diagnosis, from a patient treated with antithyroid drugs. V and J are TRBV30 and TRBJ2-1, with 8 bases lining up with TRBD2. CDR3 loop: CAWSVGLALGNEQFF. In DNA form, the CDR3 reads TGTGCCTGGAGTGTTGGACTAGCTTTAGGCAATGAGCAGTTCTTC.